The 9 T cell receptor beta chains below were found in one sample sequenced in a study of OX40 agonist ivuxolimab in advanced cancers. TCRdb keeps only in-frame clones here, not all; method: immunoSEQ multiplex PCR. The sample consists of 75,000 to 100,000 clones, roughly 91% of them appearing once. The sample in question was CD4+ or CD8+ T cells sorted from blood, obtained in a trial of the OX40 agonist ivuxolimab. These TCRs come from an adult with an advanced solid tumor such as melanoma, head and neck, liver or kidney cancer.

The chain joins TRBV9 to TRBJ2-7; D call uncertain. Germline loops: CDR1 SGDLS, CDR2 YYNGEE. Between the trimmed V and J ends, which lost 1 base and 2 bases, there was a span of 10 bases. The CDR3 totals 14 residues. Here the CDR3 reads CASSVSVQPYEQYF. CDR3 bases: TGTGCCAGCAGCGTATCCGTTCAGCCCTACGAGCAGTACTTC.

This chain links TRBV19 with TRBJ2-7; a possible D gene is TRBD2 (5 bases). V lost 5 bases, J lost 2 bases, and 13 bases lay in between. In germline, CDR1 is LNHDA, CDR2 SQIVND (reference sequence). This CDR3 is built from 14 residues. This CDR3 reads CASSRTSGPYEQYF. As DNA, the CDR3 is TGTGCCAGTAGTCGTACGAGCGGACCCTACGAGCAGTACTTC.

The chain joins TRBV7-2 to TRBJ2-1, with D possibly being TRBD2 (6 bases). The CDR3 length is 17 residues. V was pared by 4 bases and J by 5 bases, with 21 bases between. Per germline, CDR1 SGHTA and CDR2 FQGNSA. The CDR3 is CASSSRMGGPGNNEQFF. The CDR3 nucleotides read TGTGCCAGCAGCTCCCGGATGGGGGGACCTGGGAACAATGAGCAGTTCTTC.

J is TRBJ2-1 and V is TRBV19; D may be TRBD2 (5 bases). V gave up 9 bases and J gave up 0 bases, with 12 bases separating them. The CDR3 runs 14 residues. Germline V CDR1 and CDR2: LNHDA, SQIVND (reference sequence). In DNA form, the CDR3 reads TGTGCCAGCGAGGGCCGCGGCTCCTACAATGAGCAGTTCTTC. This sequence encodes CASEGRGSYNEQFF.

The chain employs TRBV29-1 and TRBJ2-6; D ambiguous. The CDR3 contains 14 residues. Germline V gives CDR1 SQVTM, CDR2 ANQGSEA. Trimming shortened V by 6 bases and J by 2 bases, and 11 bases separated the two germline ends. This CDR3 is CSVDGVAGANVLTF. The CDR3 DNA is TGCAGCGTCGATGGGGTGGCTGGGGCCAACGTCCTGACTTTC.

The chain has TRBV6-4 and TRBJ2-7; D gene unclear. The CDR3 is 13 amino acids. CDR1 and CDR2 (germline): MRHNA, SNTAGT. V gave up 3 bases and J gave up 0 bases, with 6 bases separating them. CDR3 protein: CASSERPSYEQYF. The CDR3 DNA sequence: TGTGCCAGCAGTGAAAGGCCCTCCTACGAGCAGTACTTC.

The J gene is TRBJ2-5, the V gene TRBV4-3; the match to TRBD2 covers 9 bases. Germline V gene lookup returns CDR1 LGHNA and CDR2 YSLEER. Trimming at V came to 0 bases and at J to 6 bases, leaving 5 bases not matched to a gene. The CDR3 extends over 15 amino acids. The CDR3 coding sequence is TGCGCCAGCAGCCAAGATGGCGGGGGGGCAAAGACCCAGTACTTC. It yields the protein CASSQDGGGAKTQYF.

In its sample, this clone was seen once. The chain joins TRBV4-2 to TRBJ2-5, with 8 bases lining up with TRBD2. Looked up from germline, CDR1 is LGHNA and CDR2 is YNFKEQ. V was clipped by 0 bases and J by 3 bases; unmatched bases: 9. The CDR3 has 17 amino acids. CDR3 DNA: TGTGCCAGCAGCCAAGAAGGGACTAGTGTTGGTGAAGAGACCCAGTACTTC. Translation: CASSQEGTSVGEETQYF.

The CDR3 sequence is CASSIGGEGDTQYF. In DNA form, the CDR3 reads TGTGCCAGTAGTATTGGAGGGGAGGGAGATACGCAGTATTTT. J is TRBJ2-3 and V is TRBV19; 7 bases line up with TRBD2. This CDR3 comprises 14 residues. The junction had 5 bases not matched to a gene; V was cut back by 3 bases and J by 5 bases. Germline V CDR1 and CDR2: LNHDA, SQIVND (reference sequence).